Presented here are 30 T cell receptor beta chains from one specimen sequenced in a study of blood T cell repertoires in COVID-19. The repertoire was sequenced with immunoSEQ multiplex PCR; TCRdb's copy has only in-frame clones and lacks some. Altogether 250,000 or so clones are present, around four fifths being singletons, with the ten largest covering around 2%. Sample: peripheral blood. All receptors derive from a man younger than 45 who had recovered from COVID-19.

This clone appeared once. The chain uses TRBV5-1 and TRBJ1-2; TRBD1 agrees at 10 bases. Germline assignment: CDR1 SGHRS and CDR2 YFSETQ. Unmatched junction bases numbered 3, after V lost 1 base and J lost 6 bases. This CDR3 has 14 amino acids. CDR3 nucleotides: TGCGCCAGCAGCTTGCGGGGACAGGGGAATGGCTACACCTTC. Residues: CASSLRGQGNGYTF.

The chain recombines TRBV19 with TRBJ2-1; tentative D call: TRBD1 (5 bases). The germline V gene has CDR1 LNHDA and CDR2 SQIVND (reference sequence). The CDR3 runs 13 residues. V lost 5 bases and J 2 bases, leaving 7 bases between the germline ends. CDR3: CASSADTYNEQFF. CDR3 DNA sequence: TGTGCCAGTAGTGCGGACACCTACAATGAGCAGTTCTTC. The full variable domain, with the rest looked up from reference TRBV19 and TRBJ2-1, is DGGITQSPKYLFRKEGQNVTLSCEQNLNHDAMYWYRQDPGQGLRLIYYSQIVNDFQKGDIAEGYSVSREKKESFPLTVTSAQKNPTAFYLCASSADTYNEQFFGPGTRLTVL.

V and J are TRBV11-2 and TRBJ1-6; D is uncertain. CDR1 is SGHAT, CDR2 FQNNGV, per germline. The CDR3 consists of 15 residues. V was trimmed by 1 base and J by 13 bases, leaving 17 bases between them. For the CDR3, the DNA is TGTGCCAGCAGCTTAGTAACTCAGACACAAGGCCCCCTCCACTTT. Translation gives CASSLVTQTQGPLHF.

The chain links TRBV28 to TRBJ2-2; no clear D gene. Germline V gives CDR1 MDHEN, CDR2 SYDVKM. V lost 6 bases and J 4 bases, leaving 9 bases between the germline ends. CDR3 length: 13 amino acids. The DNA of the CDR3 is TGTGCCAGCAGCCAACAGCCCACCGGGGAGCTGTTTTTT. Protein: CASSQQPTGELFF.

The J gene is TRBJ2-7, the V gene TRBV2, with 10 bases identical to TRBD2. The CDR3 consists of 16 residues. The germline V gene encodes CDR1 SNHLY and CDR2 FYNNEI. V was clipped by 7 bases and J by 2 bases; unmatched bases: 11. The CDR3 sequence is CASITDPSGGAYEQYF. Written as DNA, the CDR3 is TGTGCCAGCATTACAGATCCTAGCGGGGGTGCCTACGAGCAGTACTTC.

V gene TRBV9 combines with J gene TRBJ1-4; D unresolved. CDR1 and CDR2 (germline): SGDLS, YYNGEE. The CDR3 runs 15 residues. V shed 0 bases and J shed 0 bases, with 6 bases lying between them. The CDR3 DNA sequence: TGTGCCAGCAGCGTAGCGTCAGCAACTAATGAAAAACTGTTTTTT. This encodes CASSVASATNEKLFF.

The gene calls are TRBV12-3 or TRBV12-4 and TRBJ2-7; TRBD2 is a possible D gene (5 bases). This CDR3 has 12 residues. The V gene lost 0 bases and the J gene lost 7 bases, with 7 bases spanning the gap. The CDR3 DNA is TGTGCCAGCAGTTTAGCTCGGAGGGAGCAGTACTTC. Translated, it gives CASSLARREQYF.

The chain has TRBV4-1 and TRBJ2-3; 12 bases are a match to TRBD2. The trim removed 4 bases at V and 4 bases at J, leaving 6 bases unmatched. Germline loops: CDR1 MGHRA, CDR2 YSYEKL. CDR3 length: 16 amino acids. CDR3 amino acids: CASSRGLAGGSDTQYF. CDR3 coding DNA: TGCGCCAGCAGCCGGGGGCTAGCGGGGGGGTCAGATACGCAGTATTTT.

Notes on this clone: The junction and the germline gene differ at one end; a read error may be behind it. The V gene is TRBV11-2, the J gene TRBJ2-3, with no clear D. Germline CDR1 SGHAT, CDR2 FQNNGV. This CDR3 is built from 12 residues. The CDR3 region is CASSLPTETQYF. The CDR3 DNA reads TGTGCCAGCAGCTTACCCACAGAAACGCAGTATTTT.

The J gene is TRBJ1-5, the V gene TRBV15, with D hard to call. CDR1 LNHNV and CDR2 YYDKDF come from the germline V gene (reference sequence). The V end lost 0 bases, the J end lost 5 bases, and 8 bases lay between the germline ends. This CDR3 is built from 14 residues. CDR3: CATSRDKRYQPQHF. Written as DNA, the CDR3 is TGTGCCACCAGCAGAGATAAGCGTTATCAGCCCCAGCATTTT.

The V gene is TRBV7-2, the J gene TRBJ2-1, with 8 bases aligning to TRBD2. V gave up 1 base and J gave up 7 bases; unmatched junction bases: 6. Germline CDR1 and CDR2: SGHTA and FQGNSA. This CDR3 is built from 15 residues. The CDR3 here is CASSLVGGARNEQFF. CDR3 nucleotides: TGTGCCAGCAGCTTAGTCGGGGGGGCGCGAAATGAGCAGTTCTTC.

This chain uses TRBV5-1 with TRBJ1-2, with 9 bases matching TRBD1. CDR3 length: 15 residues. V was pared by 0 bases and J by 11 bases, with 11 bases of the junction left unmatched. The germline V gene encodes CDR1 SGHRS and CDR2 YFSETQ. Here the CDR3 reads CASSLGSGTGIGYTF. The CDR3 DNA sequence: TGCGCCAGCAGCTTGGGCTCCGGGACAGGGATTGGTTACACCTTC.

V and J are TRBV9 and TRBJ1-1; a weak D match, TRBD1 (6 bases). This CDR3 has 14 amino acids. Germline V lookup: CDR1 SGDLS, CDR2 YYNGEE. Trimming pared 3 bases from V and 3 bases from J, leaving 12 bases between. The CDR3, as DNA: TGTGCCAGCAGCGAGGGGGACACGTACACTGAAGCTTTCTTT. Amino acid sequence: CASSEGDTYTEAFF.

This clone has ten or more counts. The chain has TRBV16 and TRBJ1-5; 12 bases agree with TRBD1. After removal of 4 bases from V and 7 bases from J, the junction contained 11 bases not matched to a gene. This CDR3 comprises 17 residues. The V gene's germline CDR1 is KGHSY and CDR2 FQNENV. The CDR3, as DNA: TGTGCCAGCAGCCTCCTGGGACAGGGGGCGCGTCTGCAGCCCCAGCATTTT. Translated: CASSLLGQGARLQPQHF.

The chain carries TRBV12-3 or TRBV12-4 and TRBJ2-3; D is possibly TRBD2 (6 bases). This CDR3 has 12 amino acids. V lost 6 bases to trimming and J lost 3 bases, with 7 bases between them. This chain's CDR3 is CASSGGTDTQYF. The CDR3 nucleotides read TGTGCCAGCAGCGGGGGTACAGATACGCAGTATTTT.

This clone came up a few times. The rearrangement joins TRBV5-1 to TRBJ1-1; TRBD1 matches at 12 bases. In germline, CDR1 is SGHRS, CDR2 YFSETQ. Trimming cost V 4 bases and J 11 bases; bases outside gene matches: 12. The CDR3 has 15 amino acids. The CDR3 loop reads CASSVAGTGGREAFF. In DNA, the CDR3 is TGCGCCAGCAGCGTAGCCGGGACAGGGGGCCGAGAGGCTTTCTTT. Filled out from reference TRBV5-1 and TRBJ1-1, the complete variable domain reads KAGVTQTPRYLIKTRGQQVTLSCSPISGHRSVSWYQQTPGQGLQFLFEYFSETQRNKGNFPGRFSGRQFSNSRSEMNVSTLELGDSALYLCASSVAGTGGREAFFGQGTRLTVV.

This chain connects TRBV9 to TRBJ2-1; D uncertain. This CDR3 has 14 residues. From germline, CDR1 is SGDLS and CDR2 YYNGEE. V lost 0 bases to trimming and J lost 6 bases, with 10 bases between them. The DNA of the CDR3 is TGTGCCAGCAGCGTAGCACCCTCCGGCAATGAGCAGTTCTTC. It is translated as CASSVAPSGNEQFF.

The chain couples TRBV15 to TRBJ1-2; TRBD1 matches at 9 bases. Trimming removed 3 bases from V and 3 bases from J; junction bases left unmatched: 2. This CDR3 contains 14 residues. Per the germline V gene, CDR1 is LNHNV and CDR2 is YYDKDF (reference sequence). The CDR3 spells CATSRGQGDYGYTF. The CDR3 DNA sequence: TGTGCCACCAGCAGGGGACAGGGAGACTATGGCTACACCTTC.

The V call is TRBV7-6, the J call TRBJ2-7, with D possibly matching TRBD2 (7 bases). The germline CDR1 and CDR2 sequences are SGHVS and FNYEAQ. The CDR3 has 16 residues. The V and J ends lost 1 base and 0 bases respectively, with 13 bases between them. The CDR3 reads CASSLVGGLFSYEQYF. The DNA for the CDR3 is TGTGCCAGCAGCTTAGTCGGGGGGCTATTCTCCTACGAGCAGTACTTC.

The chain combines TRBV5-1 with TRBJ2-5, with D hard to call. This CDR3 spans 11 amino acids. Trimming left V 4 bases short and J 4 bases short, with 5 bases between. Germline CDR1 is SGHRS and CDR2 is YFSETQ. The DNA for the CDR3 is TGCGCCAGCAGCCCCGGAGAGACCCAGTACTTC. Translating gives CASSPGETQYF.

This CDR3 reads CASSPLSGNTGELFF. The CDR3 DNA reads as TGTGCCAGCAGCCCGCTGAGCGGGAACACCGGGGAGCTGTTTTTT. The chain has TRBV3-1 (or the pseudogene TRBV3-2) and TRBJ2-2, with D maybe TRBD2 (5 bases). Deletions cut 4 bases from V and 1 base from J, with 10 bases between. Germline-derived CDR1 and CDR2 are LGHDT and YNNKEL (reference sequence). This CDR3 is 15 amino acids long.

J is TRBJ2-2 and V is TRBV10-3, with TRBD1 identical over 9 bases. The germline V gene encodes CDR1 ENHRY and CDR2 SYGVKD. J gave up 4 bases and V 6 bases, and 6 bases lay outside the gene matches. The CDR3 is 15 amino acids. CDR3 nucleotides: TGTGCCATCAGATCGACAGGGGGTCGCACCGGGGAGCTGTTTTTT. Translating it yields CAIRSTGGRTGELFF.

The genes are TRBV4-1 and TRBJ1-3; TRBD1 matches 8 bases. V was clipped by 5 bases and J by 4 bases; unmatched bases: 7. The CDR3 consists of 15 residues. Germline CDR1 is MGHRA and CDR2 is YSYEKL. CDR3 sequence reads: CASSKDRAGGNTIYF. DNA of the CDR3: TGCGCCAGCAGCAAGGACAGGGCGGGAGGAAACACCATATATTTT.

The chain joins TRBV4-1 to TRBJ2-3; possibly TRBD1 for D (6 bases). This CDR3 region has 16 residues. The V end was cut by 4 bases, the J end by 5 bases, with 19 bases between. Germline CDR1 reads MGHRA; CDR2 reads YSYEKL. Here the CDR3 reads CASSRPADSWRDTQYF. DNA of the CDR3: TGCGCCAGCAGCCGACCCGCGGACAGTTGGAGAGATACGCAGTATTTT.

This chain uses TRBV6-6 with TRBJ2-1; 10 bases align to TRBD2. V dropped 4 bases and J dropped 1; count of bases not matched to a gene: 4. Germline V gives CDR1 MNHNY, CDR2 SVGAGI (reference sequence). This CDR3 has 16 residues. As DNA, the CDR3 is TGTGCCAGCAGTTTTTTAGCGGGGGGTTCCTACAATGAGCAGTTCTTC. Protein product: CASSFLAGGSYNEQFF.

V and J are TRBV5-6 and TRBJ1-1; no clear D gene. Trimming cost V 5 bases and J 2 bases, with 13 bases left between them. The CDR3 totals 14 residues. In germline, CDR1 is SGHDT, CDR2 YYEEEE. CDR3 loop: CASRLVESNTEAFF. In nucleotides, the CDR3 is TGTGCCAGCAGACTCGTCGAGAGCAACACTGAAGCTTTCTTT. The variable domain in full, completed from reference TRBV5-6 and TRBJ1-1, reads DAGVTQSPTHLIKTRGQQVTLRCSPKSGHDTVSWYQQALGQGPQFIFQYYEEEERQRGNFPDRFSGHQFPNYSSELNVNALLLGDSALYLCASRLVESNTEAFFGQGTRLTVV.

The chain carries TRBV19 and TRBJ2-7; D is ambiguous. Germline V CDR1 and CDR2: LNHDA, SQIVND (reference sequence). The CDR3 totals 13 residues. The V end lost 4 bases, the J end lost 0 bases, and 7 bases lay between the germline ends. The CDR3 sequence is CASSNRVSYEQYF. The CDR3 nucleotides are TGTGCCAGTAGTAACCGGGTCTCCTACGAGCAGTACTTC. Drawing the rest from reference TRBV19 and TRBJ2-7, the complete variable domain is DGGITQSPKYLFRKEGQNVTLSCEQNLNHDAMYWYRQDPGQGLRLIYYSQIVNDFQKGDIAEGYSVSREKKESFPLTVTSAQKNPTAFYLCASSNRVSYEQYFGPGTRLTVT.

This chain uses TRBV6-1 with TRBJ1-1; D remains ambiguous. V lost 2 bases and J 0 bases, leaving 4 bases between the germline ends. CDR3 size: 13 residues. The germline CDR1 and CDR2 sequences are MNHNS and SASEGT. This CDR3 reads CASSEILNTEAFF. The CDR3 DNA is TGTGCCAGCAGTGAAATATTGAACACTGAAGCTTTCTTT.

The rearrangement uses TRBV3-1 (or the pseudogene TRBV3-2) and TRBJ1-5; D may be TRBD1 (6 bases). Looked up from germline, CDR1 is LGHDT and CDR2 is YNNKEL (reference sequence). Trimming shortened V by 0 bases and J by 6 bases, and 9 bases separated the two germline ends. The CDR3 is 14 amino acids. As DNA, the CDR3 is TGTGCCAGCAGCCAAGACTGGGGGCCTCAGCCCCAGCATTTT. It codes for CASSQDWGPQPQHF.

The V and J genes are TRBV28 and TRBJ1-2, with TRBD1 matching over 9 bases. V shed 6 bases, J shed 7 bases, and the junction held 9 bases outside the gene matches. Germline V lookup: CDR1 MDHEN, CDR2 SYDVKM. The CDR3 is 14 amino acids. Here the CDR3 DNA reads TGTGCCAGCAGATTCAGGACAGGGGCGGGTGGCTACACCTTC. Amino acid sequence: CASRFRTGAGGYTF.